These T cell receptor beta chains were read from a single sample in a study of T cells in narcolepsy. Clones were read by immunoSEQ multiplex PCR, and TCRdb kept only the in-frame ones, dropping some. Among fewer than 35,000 clones listed, around 86% were seen once. Source material: CD45RA- memory CD4+ T cells from PBMCs. The receptor source for this set is a human donor with narcolepsy. CDR3s include the opening cysteine and the closing phenylalanine or tryptophan. Clone sizes are given selectively: once, few, many, or a class where the clone is expanded.

TRBJ1-1 . TRBV11-1 CASSLKEDTEAFF
TRBJ2-5 . TRBV5-1 CASSWARGSGETQYF
TRBJ1-5 . TRBV6-1 CASMREGFQPQHF
TRBJ1-2 . TRBV29-1 CSVGTGGENGYTF
TRBJ2-1 . TRBV7-7 CASSPTGRGNEQFF
TRBJ1-4 few TRBV2 CASSEDRATNEKLFF
TRBJ1-1 few TRBV4-2 CASSPTGTGRNTEAFF
TRBJ1-1 . TRBV18 CASSPPGVAEAFF
TRBJ1-3 . TRBV7-9 CASSSGDVGSGNTIYF
TRBJ2-2 once TRBV6-4 CASSRLAGGTGELFF
TRBJ1-2 . TRBV19 CASEGLDRALPNYGYTF
TRBJ2-7 once TRBV4-3 CASSQGRARNRYEQYF
TRBJ2-5 few TRBV7-8 CASSLGPWLLRAYQETQYF
TRBJ1-4 . TRBV2 CASSAGVEGEKLFF
TRBJ1-3 . TRBV7-2 CASSLDSRTGNTIYF
TRBJ1-5 . TRBV9 CASSAQTGVDQPQHF
TRBJ2-5 . TRBV6-1 CASSVSKETQYF
TRBJ2-1 . TRBV9 CASALEGSYNEQFF
TRBJ2-7 . TRBV27 CASSSNPGTGVYEQYF
TRBJ2-2 once TRBV1 CTSSQYTGTGTGELFF
TRBJ1-5 . TRBV5-5 CASSFGQTAGQPQHF
TRBJ1-6 . TRBV6-1 CASRPGTGNSPLHF
TRBJ2-7 . TRBV6-5 CAAGEGEREQYF
TRBJ1-1 . TRBV6-5 CASGRAAINTEAFF
TRBJ1-1 . TRBV5-1 CASSWYTGATEAFF
TRBJ2-5 . TRBV7-9 CASSLEAETQYF
TRBJ1-2 . TRBV6-5 CASRSDRNYGYTF
TRBJ2-3 . TRBV7-9 CASSLGDSTDTQYF
TRBJ1-6 . TRBV5-1 CASSGGTRSSYNSPLHF
TRBJ1-2 . TRBV2 CASSEQTVNYGYTF
TRBJ1-4 . TRBV7-6 CASSSVREKLFF
TRBJ2-1 . TRBV10-2 CASAKNDLTSGGSWLGYNEQFF
TRBJ1-2 . TRBV5-5 CASSLDGALSYGYTF
TRBJ1-4 few TRBV5-1 CASGPTGGSTNEKLFF
. . TRBV11-3 CASSDRDRGYEQYF
TRBJ1-5 . TRBV19 CASSIRDGNQPQHF
TRBJ2-7 . TRBV5-1 CASSLGQGRSYEQYF
TRBJ2-7 . TRBV19 CASSNWDSAYEQYF
TRBJ1-5 . TRBV19 CASSRTGRDQPQHF
TRBJ2-5 . TRBV18 CASSDQETQYF
TRBJ1-5 . TRBV28 CASTRAGSGNQPQHF
TRBJ1-1 . TRBV5-1 CASSLAGNTEAFF
TRBJ2-5 once TRBV5-4 CASSLIGQETQYF
TRBJ1-1 . TRBV9 CASSVGSWGFGTEAFF
TRBJ2-5 . TRBV5-1 CASSLVLSQETQYF
TRBJ2-7 . TRBV12-1 CASSLTGQGRDEQYF
TRBJ1-1 . TRBV14 CASSQSQALGAFF